These 27 T cell receptor beta chains were all obtained from the same sample, sequenced in a study of shared clonotypes between healthy human individuals. Data came from immunoSEQ multiplex PCR; TCRdb stores just in-frame clones and leaves some out. The profile shows some 1,400,000 clones, approximately 96% of them singletons. Sequencing was performed on naive CD4+ T cells sorted from blood. Subset in this sample: CD45RA+ positively selected. The receptor set was obtained from a man younger than 45 in good health.

This chain connects TRBV27 to TRBJ2-7, with D uncertain. The CDR3 contains 14 residues. Per the germline V gene, CDR1 is MNHEY and CDR2 is SMNVEV (reference sequence). The V end lost 5 bases, the J end lost 7 bases, and 18 bases lay between the germline ends. The CDR3 region is CASSTYGPAGEQYF. CDR3 nucleotide sequence: TGTGCCAGCAGTACCTACGGCCCCGCCGGGGAGCAGTACTTC.

The V call is TRBV28, the J call TRBJ2-7; TRBD1 might be the D (5 bases). Germline V gene lookup returns CDR1 MDHEN and CDR2 SYDVKM. Trimming took off 3 bases at V and 3 bases at J, with 6 bases between the two ends. The CDR3 contains 12 residues. The CDR3 loop is CASSFRDYEQYF. The CDR3 coding sequence is TGTGCCAGCAGTTTCAGGGACTACGAGCAGTACTTC.

The V and J genes are TRBV5-1 and TRBJ2-3; 13 positions match TRBD2. The CDR3 is 16 amino acids. V gave up 4 bases and J gave up 4 bases; unmatched junction bases: 6. Germline V gene sequence: CDR1 SGHRS, CDR2 YFSETQ. The CDR3 region has the DNA TGCGCCAGCAGCATCGGACTAGCGGGAGTGTCAGATACGCAGTATTTT. Translated, it gives CASSIGLAGVSDTQYF.

The CDR3 spells CASRGPGELFF. The CDR3 DNA follows: TGTGCCAGTAGAGGCCCCGGGGAGCTGTTTTTT. V gene TRBV19 combines with J gene TRBJ2-2; D call uncertain. Looked up from germline, CDR1 is LNHDA and CDR2 is SQIVND (reference sequence). The V end was cut by 6 bases, the J end by 6 bases, with 5 bases between. The length of the CDR3 is 11 residues.

The rearrangement joins TRBV5-1 to TRBJ2-4; 7 bases agree with TRBD1. The germline V gene encodes CDR1 SGHRS and CDR2 YFSETQ. The CDR3 sequence is 15 residues long. With V trimmed by 4 bases and J by 7 bases, 11 bases remained unmatched. CDR3 sequence reads: CASSHTQGNGNIQYF. The CDR3 DNA sequence: TGCGCCAGCAGCCATACACAGGGGAACGGGAACATTCAGTACTTC.

V gene TRBV5-1 combines with J gene TRBJ1-4, with 9 bases that match TRBD1. Germline loops: CDR1 SGHRS, CDR2 YFSETQ. The CDR3 is 15 amino acids. The J segment lost 5 bases and the V segment lost 4 bases, leaving 6 bases of the junction unmatched. The CDR3 here is CASSPSGTGNEKLFF. CDR3 coding DNA: TGCGCCAGCAGCCCGTCCGGGACAGGGAATGAAAAACTGTTTTTT.

The rearrangement uses TRBV7-8 and TRBJ2-2; D is perhaps TRBD2 (5 bases). Germline V gives CDR1 SGHVS, CDR2 FQNEAQ. V shed 3 bases and J shed 1 base, with 12 bases lying between them. The CDR3 runs to 16 residues. The CDR3 bases are TGTGCCAGCAGCTTGGGAATCGGGAAGAACACCGGGGAGCTGTTTTTT. Translating gives CASSLGIGKNTGELFF.

The chain combines TRBV5-1 with TRBJ1-1; 12 bases fit TRBD1. J was trimmed by 4 bases and V by 5 bases; bases with no gene match: 15. CDR1 SGHRS and CDR2 YFSETQ come from the germline V gene. This CDR3 has 18 residues. The CDR3 protein is CASSIHAGTGGAGTEAFF. The DNA of the CDR3 is TGCGCCAGCAGTATCCATGCCGGGACAGGGGGCGCGGGCACTGAAGCTTTCTTT.

The chain links TRBV4-3 to TRBJ2-2, with D hard to call. The CDR3 length is 16 residues. V was trimmed by 0 bases and J by 1 base, leaving 9 bases between them. CDR1 is LGHNA, CDR2 YSLEER, per germline. CDR3 coding DNA: TGCGCCAGCAGCCAAGAATTTCAACGGAACACCGGGGAGCTGTTTTTT. Its protein product is CASSQEFQRNTGELFF.

This rearrangement joins TRBV28 to TRBJ2-3, with D perhaps matching TRBD2 (5 bases). The germline CDR1 and CDR2 sequences are MDHEN and SYDVKM. V lost 4 bases to trimming and J lost 3 bases, with 17 bases between them. The CDR3 totals 16 residues. The CDR3: CASSSQRRVGTDTQYF. CDR3 nucleotide sequence: TGTGCCAGCAGTTCCCAGCGGCGAGTAGGAACAGATACGCAGTATTTT. The full variable domain, with the rest looked up from reference TRBV28 and TRBJ2-3, is DVKVTQSSRYLVKRTGEKVFLECVQDMDHENMFWYRQDPGLGLRLIYFSYDVKMKEKGDIPEGYSVSREKKERFSLILESASTNQTSMYLCASSSQRRVGTDTQYFGPGTRLTVL.

The V gene is TRBV5-1, the J gene TRBJ2-7; possible D gene TRBD1, 6 bases. The CDR3 runs 14 residues. Trimming shortened V by 6 bases and J by 1 base, and 14 bases separated the two germline ends. Per the germline V gene, CDR1 is SGHRS and CDR2 is YFSETQ. In DNA form, the CDR3 reads TGCGCCAGCACCCCCAGGGGCGAATCCTACGAGCAGTACTTC. Protein sequence: CASTPRGESYEQYF.

This clone was picked up one time. The rearrangement joins TRBV7-6 to TRBJ2-7; a weak D match, TRBD1 (6 bases). V dropped 1 base and J dropped 3 bases, with 10 bases sitting between them. The CDR3 sequence is 14 residues long. Germline lookup yields CDR1 SGHVS and CDR2 FNYEAQ. The CDR3 sequence: CASSLGHRDYEQYF. For the CDR3, the DNA is TGTGCCAGCAGCTTAGGCCACAGGGACTACGAGCAGTACTTC.

This clone was seen only once. Other nucleotide sequences from this sample produce the same CDR3. The J gene is TRBJ2-1, the V gene TRBV29-1; TRBD2 matches at 7 bases. J gave up 7 bases and V 6 bases, and 0 bases lay outside the gene matches. Germline V lookup: CDR1 SQVTM, CDR2 ANQGSEA. This CDR3 region has 10 residues. CDR3 amino acids: CSVGGNEQFF. CDR3 bases: TGCAGCGTGGGGGGGAATGAGCAGTTCTTC.

The CDR3 protein is CASSHAPTNYEQYF. Written as DNA, the CDR3 is TGCGCCAGCAGCCATGCCCCGACCAACTACGAGCAGTACTTC. The gene calls are TRBV4-1 and TRBJ2-7, with D unresolved. V lost 3 bases to trimming and J lost 3 bases, with 12 bases between them. The CDR3 has 14 amino acids. Germline CDR1 is MGHRA and CDR2 is YSYEKL.

This clone was seen only once. J is TRBJ1-2 and V is TRBV6-1, with D possibly being TRBD1 (5 bases). Germline lookup yields CDR1 MNHNS and CDR2 SASEGT. V lost 5 bases, J lost 13 bases, and 17 bases lay in between. The CDR3 runs 12 residues. In nucleotides, the CDR3 is TGTGCCAGCAGTCCGGAGCGGGGGTTAAGCACCTTC. Its protein is CASSPERGLSTF.

The chain recombines TRBV7-2 with TRBJ2-1; 14 bases line up with TRBD2. CDR1 is SGHTA and CDR2 is FQGNSA in the germline V gene. V shed 1 base and J 6 bases; nucleotides not matched to a gene: 8. The length of the CDR3 is 18 residues. As DNA, the CDR3 is TGTGCCAGCAGCTTAGACCCCCTGGGACTAGCGGGAGCCAATGAGCAGTTCTTC. Translated: CASSLDPLGLAGANEQFF.

The J gene is TRBJ1-1, the V gene TRBV19, with D maybe TRBD1 (5 bases). Trimming removed 6 bases from V and 0 bases from J, with 14 bases in between. This CDR3 is built from 15 residues. Germline values: CDR1 LNHDA, CDR2 SQIVND (reference sequence). The CDR3 DNA follows: TGTGCCAGTAGGGGCCGGGGGTTGATGAACACTGAAGCTTTCTTT. Translation: CASRGRGLMNTEAFF.

This chain links TRBV21-1 with TRBJ1-4. TRBV21-1 represents a pseudogene. This CDR3 spans 17 amino acids. The CDR3 DNA follows: TGTGCCAGCAGCAAAGAAGGGAGGAAAGCAACTAATGAAAAACTGTTTTTT. Amino acids: CASSKEGRKATNEKLFF.

This rearrangement joins TRBV7-6 to TRBJ1-3, with a tentative D call TRBD1 (6 bases). CDR1 SGHVS and CDR2 FNYEAQ come from the germline V gene. There are 16 residues in the CDR3. Trimming left V 6 bases short and J 2 bases short, with 17 bases between. CDR3 sequence reads: CASSLTQGSTGNTIYF. The CDR3 region has the DNA TGTGCCAGCAGTCTTACTCAGGGGAGTACTGGAAACACCATATATTTT.

The DNA for the CDR3 is TGTGCCAGCAGAGACACAAATAGGGGAAACACCATATATTTT. This sequence encodes CASRDTNRGNTIYF. The V gene is TRBV28, the J gene TRBJ1-3; D is unclear. Deletions cut 6 bases from V and 4 bases from J, with 13 bases between. The CDR3 covers 14 residues. CDR1 is MDHEN, CDR2 SYDVKM, per germline.

The V gene is TRBV7-9, the J gene TRBJ2-7, with a possible D match to TRBD1 (6 bases). V lost 2 bases and J 0 bases, leaving 23 bases between the germline ends. The CDR3 is made up of 19 amino acids. The germline V gene encodes CDR1 SEHNR and CDR2 FQNEAQ (reference sequence). CDR3 sequence (DNA): TGTGCCAGCAGCTTATGGTTGGGTCGACAGGCCGGAAACTCCTACGAGCAGTACTTC. It specifies CASSLWLGRQAGNSYEQYF. The full variable domain, in which reference TRBV7-9 and TRBJ2-7 provide the parts outside the CDR3, is DTGVSQNPRHKITKRGQNVTFRCDPISEHNRLYWYRQTLGQGPEFLTYFQNEAQLEKSRLLSDRFSAERPKGSFSTLEIQRTEQGDSAMYLCASSLWLGRQAGNSYEQYFGPGTRLTVT.

The chain links TRBV18 to TRBJ2-6; 9 nucleotides match TRBD1. The CDR3 runs to 18 residues. Germline-derived CDR1 and CDR2 are KGHSH and LQKENI. V trimming: 1 base; J trimming: 4 bases; junction bases outside the gene matches: 8. The CDR3 here is CASSPLRDRDPGANVLTF. The CDR3 region has the DNA TGTGCCAGCTCACCACTACGGGACAGGGATCCCGGGGCCAACGTCCTGACTTTC.

The rearrangement links TRBV18 to TRBJ2-7; no definite D call. The CDR3 has 12 residues. Germline assignment: CDR1 KGHSH and CDR2 LQKENI. V was trimmed by 3 bases and J by 5 bases, leaving 8 bases between them. CDR3 coding DNA: TGTGCCAGCTCACCCGACTCTGACGAGCAGTACTTC. Translation: CASSPDSDEQYF.

V usage is TRBV7-9 and J usage is TRBJ2-2; 9 nucleotides match TRBD2. The CDR3 covers 17 residues. Per germline, CDR1 SEHNR and CDR2 FQNEAQ (reference sequence). V trimming: 5 bases; J trimming: 6 bases; junction bases outside the gene matches: 13. The DNA of the CDR3 is TGTGCCAGCAGCCCATCTACCGGGACTAGCAGTCCCGGGGAGCTGTTTTTT. This encodes CASSPSTGTSSPGELFF.

The rearrangement uses TRBV2 and TRBJ2-5, with D perhaps TRBD1 or TRBD2 (5 bases each). The CDR3 contains 13 residues. V lost 4 bases and J 5 bases, leaving 11 bases between the germline ends. Germline V CDR1 and CDR2: SNHLY, FYNNEI. The chain's CDR3 is CASSGGVGETQYF. The DNA for the CDR3 is TGTGCCAGCAGTGGAGGGGTTGGGGAGACCCAGTACTTC.

V gene TRBV5-6 combines with J gene TRBJ2-7; 8 nucleotides match TRBD1. The length of the CDR3 is 16 residues. Germline values: CDR1 SGHDT, CDR2 YYEEEE. Trimming at V came to 1 base and at J to 2 bases, leaving 8 bases not matched to a gene. CDR3 in amino acids: CASSLKVSQGAYEQYF. The CDR3 region has the DNA TGTGCCAGCAGCTTGAAAGTTTCACAGGGGGCCTACGAGCAGTACTTC.

About this clone: In the same sample, other DNA sequences code for this CDR3. This chain uses TRBV6-1 with TRBJ2-7; D call uncertain. Trimming left V 5 bases short and J 2 bases short, with 7 bases between. The germline CDR1 and CDR2 sequences are MNHNS and SASEGT. The CDR3 spans 12 residues. For the CDR3, the DNA is TGTGCCAGCAGTAGACTGGCCTACGAGCAGTACTTC. Amino acid sequence: CASSRLAYEQYF.